This T cell receptor (beta chain) was sequenced during a study of T-cell reconstitution after alpha-beta-depleted transplantation in children. Study outcomes and limitations: A year had passed since transplant, and T-cell counts and diversity by then came mostly from newly produced T cells. Some patients' high day-60 TCRbeta diversity was traced to surviving recipient T cells and thymic progenitors.

It was with unique molecular identifiers that the TCRbeta library was prepared. TCRdb redid the calling of the PCR reads with MiXCR, one entry per CDR3 protein. This table has around 450,000 distinct CDR3 sequences, approximately 10% appearing once. CDR3 size: 16 residues. V was clipped by 2 bases and J by 1 base, with 15 bases between them. Germline CDR1 is SGHRS and CDR2 is YFSETQ. This clonotype was picked up many times. The antigen remains undetermined. The material sequenced was PBMCs, taken before TCRalphabeta/CD19-depleted stem cell transplant. This sequence originates from a child younger than 10 with inherited bone marrow failure, due to receive a stem cell transplant. The V call is TRBV5-1, the J call TRBJ2-5, with D unresolved. The CDR3 is CASSLGVRRSQETQYF. CDR3 in DNA: TGCGCCAGCAGCTTAGGCGTTCGTAGGAGCCAAGAGACCCAGTACTTC.